This is a list of T cell receptor beta chains from one sample in a study of T cell responses to AZD1222 COVID-19 vaccine. Clones were sequenced by immunoSEQ multiplex PCR, and TCRdb holds only the in-frame ones, with some missing. Among 75,000 to 100,000 clones listed, roughly 90% were seen once. The sequenced sample was peripheral blood, obtained on day 0 of AZD1222 vaccination. The receptors here all came from an adult in good health. The CDR3 runs from the conserved cysteine through the conserved F or W. Each record gives: clone size, D gene, J gene, CDR3 length, V gene, CDR3 DNA, CDR3 protein. D genes are given only for firm matches. Some rows have no size entry. The others give once, few or many, or a class for an expanded clone.

clone_size: NA
d_call: TRBD2
j_call: TRBJ2-1
cdr3_length: 16
v_call: TRBV7-2
cdr3_nt: TGTGCCAGCAGCTTAGCGACTAGCGGGAGGCAGGGTGAGCAGTTCTTC
cdr3_aa: CASSLATSGRQGEQFF

clone_size: NA
d_call: TRBD2
j_call: TRBJ2-3
cdr3_length: 16
v_call: TRBV2
cdr3_nt: TGTGCCAGCAGCGACCTTAGCGGGAGGCCCACAGATACGCAGTATTTT
cdr3_aa: CASSDLSGRPTDTQYF

clone_size: once
d_call: NA
j_call: TRBJ1-1
cdr3_length: 14
v_call: TRBV3-1/TRBV3-2
cdr3_nt: TGTGCCAGCAGCCACCTAGCCATGAACACTGAAGCTTTCTTT
cdr3_aa: CASSHLAMNTEAFF

clone_size: few
d_call: TRBD1
j_call: TRBJ1-4
cdr3_length: 14
v_call: TRBV6-5
cdr3_nt: TGTGCCAGCAATCCACAGGGGGCCGGTGAAAAACTGTTTTTT
cdr3_aa: CASNPQGAGEKLFF

clone_size: NA
d_call: NA
j_call: TRBJ1-1
cdr3_length: 13
v_call: TRBV2
cdr3_nt: TGTGCCAGCAGTGGGCGGATGAACACTGAAGCTTTCTTT
cdr3_aa: CASSGRMNTEAFF

clone_size: NA
d_call: TRBD1
j_call: TRBJ1-6
cdr3_length: 16
v_call: TRBV28
cdr3_nt: TGTGCCAGCAGACCCACCTCTGGACAGGGGACTTCACCCCTCCACTTT
cdr3_aa: CASRPTSGQGTSPLHF

clone_size: NA
d_call: NA
j_call: TRBJ2-7
cdr3_length: 13
v_call: TRBV27
cdr3_nt: TGTGCCAGCAGGAGACAAGGCTCCTACGAGCAGTACTTC
cdr3_aa: CASRRQGSYEQYF

clone_size: NA
d_call: NA
j_call: TRBJ2-7
cdr3_length: 13
v_call: TRBV28
cdr3_nt: TGTGCCAGCACCTTAGGGGGTCCCTACGAGCAGTACTTC
cdr3_aa: CASTLGGPYEQYF

clone_size: NA
d_call: TRBD1
j_call: TRBJ1-3
cdr3_length: 13
v_call: TRBV30
cdr3_nt: TGTGCCTGGACCCAGGGGGAACGAAACACCATATATTTT
cdr3_aa: CAWTQGERNTIYF

clone_size: NA
d_call: TRBD1
j_call: TRBJ2-7
cdr3_length: 15
v_call: TRBV9
cdr3_nt: TGTGCCAGCAGGAAAGGACAGGGGAGCTCCTACGAGCAGTACTTC
cdr3_aa: CASRKGQGSSYEQYF

clone_size: NA
d_call: NA
j_call: TRBJ2-1
cdr3_length: 13
v_call: TRBV2
cdr3_nt: TGTGCCAGCAGAGGGGCATTCTACAATGAGCAGTTCTTC
cdr3_aa: CASRGAFYNEQFF

clone_size: NA
d_call: NA
j_call: TRBJ2-2
cdr3_length: 14
v_call: TRBV3-1/TRBV3-2
cdr3_nt: TGTGCCAGCAGCCAAGATCAGCTGATCGGGGAGCTGTTTTTT
cdr3_aa: CASSQDQLIGELFF

clone_size: NA
d_call: NA
j_call: TRBJ1-4
cdr3_length: 13
v_call: TRBV6-5
cdr3_nt: TGTGCCAGCAGTTACTCTCAGGGGAGGAAACTGTTTTTT
cdr3_aa: CASSYSQGRKLFF

clone_size: once
d_call: NA
j_call: TRBJ2-3
cdr3_length: 14
v_call: TRBV5-1
cdr3_nt: TGCGCCAGCAGCTTGGCTAGCCGGGGAGATACGCAGTATTTT
cdr3_aa: CASSLASRGDTQYF

clone_size: NA
d_call: TRBD2
j_call: TRBJ2-1
cdr3_length: 18
v_call: TRBV28
cdr3_nt: TGTGCCAGCAGTTTCCAAATACTAACCGGGACTAGCAGTGATGAGCAGTTCTTC
cdr3_aa: CASSFQILTGTSSDEQFF

clone_size: NA
d_call: TRBD2
j_call: TRBJ2-3
cdr3_length: 16
v_call: TRBV10-3
cdr3_nt: TGTGCCATCAGTGGGTTACTAGCGTCGAGCACAGATACGCAGTATTTT
cdr3_aa: CAISGLLASSTDTQYF

clone_size: once
d_call: TRBD1
j_call: TRBJ2-7
cdr3_length: 14
v_call: TRBV5-4
cdr3_nt: TGTGCCAGCAGCTTGTCAGGGGGCTACTACGAGCAGTACTTC
cdr3_aa: CASSLSGGYYEQYF

clone_size: NA
d_call: NA
j_call: TRBJ1-2
cdr3_length: 11
v_call: TRBV29-1
cdr3_nt: TGCAGCGTTGAAGGATTCTATGGCTACACCTTC
cdr3_aa: CSVEGFYGYTF

clone_size: once
d_call: NA
j_call: TRBJ2-7
cdr3_length: 14
v_call: TRBV6-2/TRBV6-3
cdr3_nt: TGTGCCAGCAGTTACCCACAGGTGAATGGCGAGCAGTACTTC
cdr3_aa: CASSYPQVNGEQYF

clone_size: NA
d_call: TRBD1
j_call: TRBJ2-7
cdr3_length: 15
v_call: TRBV7-3
cdr3_nt: TGTGCCAGCAGCTCCGGGACAGGGGTTCCCTACGAGCAGTACTTC
cdr3_aa: CASSSGTGVPYEQYF

clone_size: NA
d_call: NA
j_call: TRBJ2-3
cdr3_length: 15
v_call: TRBV10-3
cdr3_nt: TGTGCCATCAGTGACAGGGAAACTAGCACAGATACGCAGTATTTT
cdr3_aa: CAISDRETSTDTQYF

clone_size: NA
d_call: TRBD2
j_call: TRBJ2-1
cdr3_length: 16
v_call: TRBV28
cdr3_nt: TGTGCCAGCAGTTTTCGACTAGCGGGAGGGCCGGGTGAGCAGTTCTTC
cdr3_aa: CASSFRLAGGPGEQFF

clone_size: NA
d_call: TRBD1
j_call: TRBJ2-7
cdr3_length: 17
v_call: TRBV6-1
cdr3_nt: TGTGCCAGCAGTGAATATCAAATGACAGGGATGGGCTACGAGCAGTACTTC
cdr3_aa: CASSEYQMTGMGYEQYF

clone_size: NA
d_call: NA
j_call: TRBJ1-2
cdr3_length: 13
v_call: TRBV28
cdr3_nt: TGTGCCAGCAGTTTGTCGATGCGGGGTGGCTACACCTTC
cdr3_aa: CASSLSMRGGYTF

clone_size: NA
d_call: TRBD1
j_call: TRBJ1-2
cdr3_length: 14
v_call: TRBV3-1/TRBV3-2
cdr3_nt: TGTGCCAGCAGCCAAGCGGGGACAGGGCATGGCTACACCTTC
cdr3_aa: CASSQAGTGHGYTF

clone_size: NA
d_call: TRBD1
j_call: TRBJ1-1
cdr3_length: 15
v_call: TRBV5-4
cdr3_nt: TGTGCCAGCAGCTTGGTTGGGGACAGGGGGCGCCGGGCTTTCTTT
cdr3_aa: CASSLVGDRGRRAFF

clone_size: NA
d_call: NA
j_call: TRBJ1-1
cdr3_length: 15
v_call: TRBV9
cdr3_nt: TGTGCCAGCAGCGTAGGGCCCGGGGCCAACACTGAAGCTTTCTTT
cdr3_aa: CASSVGPGANTEAFF

clone_size: NA
d_call: NA
j_call: TRBJ2-3
cdr3_length: 16
v_call: TRBV7-3
cdr3_nt: TGTGCCAGCAGCCAGAGAAAGTCTTCTGGGGCAGATACGCAGTATTTT
cdr3_aa: CASSQRKSSGADTQYF

clone_size: once
d_call: NA
j_call: TRBJ2-3
cdr3_length: 15
v_call: TRBV27
cdr3_nt: TGTGCCAGCAGTTTGGTGACCCGCCGCACAGATACGCAGTATTTT
cdr3_aa: CASSLVTRRTDTQYF

clone_size: once
d_call: TRBD2
j_call: TRBJ2-3
cdr3_length: 19
v_call: TRBV11-3
cdr3_nt: TGTGCCAGCAGCTTAGGCGCTAGCGGGAGGGCCTATAGCACAGATACGCAGTATTTT
cdr3_aa: CASSLGASGRAYSTDTQYF

clone_size: NA
d_call: TRBD1
j_call: TRBJ2-7
cdr3_length: 14
v_call: TRBV7-2
cdr3_nt: TGTGCCAGCAGCCAACCGACAGGGTCGTTGCAGCAGTACTTC
cdr3_aa: CASSQPTGSLQQYF

clone_size: NA
d_call: NA
j_call: TRBJ2-3
cdr3_length: 12
v_call: TRBV6-5
cdr3_nt: TGTGCCAGCAGTTATCCTGCAGATACGCAGTATTTT
cdr3_aa: CASSYPADTQYF

clone_size: once
d_call: TRBD1
j_call: TRBJ2-4
cdr3_length: 13
v_call: TRBV29-1
cdr3_nt: TGCAGCGTTGTTATGACAGGGGGCAACATTCAGTACTTC
cdr3_aa: CSVVMTGGNIQYF

clone_size: NA
d_call: NA
j_call: TRBJ2-1
cdr3_length: 15
v_call: TRBV7-3
cdr3_nt: TGTGCCAGCAGTACACCCCGGGACGGAGACAATGAGCAGTTCTTC
cdr3_aa: CASSTPRDGDNEQFF

clone_size: NA
d_call: NA
j_call: TRBJ2-7
cdr3_length: 14
v_call: TRBV3-1/TRBV3-2
cdr3_nt: TGTGCCAGCAGCCAAGGGAGGGACTCCTACGAGCAGTACTTC
cdr3_aa: CASSQGRDSYEQYF

clone_size: NA
d_call: TRBD1
j_call: TRBJ1-1
cdr3_length: 15
v_call: TRBV6-2/TRBV6-3
cdr3_nt: TGTGCCAGCAGCACCAGGGGGGATAAGGACACTGAAGCTTTCTTT
cdr3_aa: CASSTRGDKDTEAFF

clone_size: NA
d_call: NA
j_call: TRBJ2-2
cdr3_length: 16
v_call: TRBV7-6
cdr3_nt: TGTGCCAGCAGCTTAGCTGCGACAGCCAACACCGGGGAGCTGTTTTTT
cdr3_aa: CASSLAATANTGELFF

clone_size: once
d_call: NA
j_call: TRBJ1-1
cdr3_length: 13
v_call: TRBV28
cdr3_nt: TGTGCCAGCAGTTTAAAGGGCGGCAGGGAAGCTTTCTTT
cdr3_aa: CASSLKGGREAFF

clone_size: NA
d_call: NA
j_call: TRBJ2-2
cdr3_length: 14
v_call: TRBV24-1
cdr3_nt: TGTGCCACCAGTGATTCAGGGGTGCCCGGGGAGCTGTTTTTT
cdr3_aa: CATSDSGVPGELFF

clone_size: NA
d_call: NA
j_call: TRBJ2-7
cdr3_length: 12
v_call: TRBV5-6
cdr3_nt: TGTGCCAGCAGCTTGGAAGACTACGAGCAGTACTTC
cdr3_aa: CASSLEDYEQYF

clone_size: NA
d_call: TRBD1
j_call: TRBJ1-1
cdr3_length: 14
v_call: TRBV5-1
cdr3_nt: TGCGCCAGCAGCGGCCAGGGACAGGGCACTGAAGCTTTCTTT
cdr3_aa: CASSGQGQGTEAFF

clone_size: NA
d_call: TRBD1
j_call: TRBJ1-4
cdr3_length: 16
v_call: TRBV5-4
cdr3_nt: TGTGCCAGCAGCTCCTCACCTGGACAGGTTAATGAAAAACTGTTTTTT
cdr3_aa: CASSSSPGQVNEKLFF

clone_size: NA
d_call: NA
j_call: TRBJ1-2
cdr3_length: 14
v_call: TRBV5-1
cdr3_nt: TGCGCCAGCAGCCCGGATCTTGGGGACTATGGCTACACCTTC
cdr3_aa: CASSPDLGDYGYTF

clone_size: NA
d_call: NA
j_call: TRBJ1-2
cdr3_length: 14
v_call: TRBV6-1
cdr3_nt: TGTGCCAGCAGCGAAGGATGGGGGCACTATGGCTACACCTTC
cdr3_aa: CASSEGWGHYGYTF

clone_size: NA
d_call: TRBD1
j_call: TRBJ1-6
cdr3_length: 14
v_call: TRBV6-5
cdr3_nt: TGTGCCAGCAGCCGACAGGGGGCCGATTCACCCCTCCACTTT
cdr3_aa: CASSRQGADSPLHF

clone_size: NA
d_call: NA
j_call: TRBJ2-3
cdr3_length: 15
v_call: TRBV9
cdr3_nt: TGTGCCAGCAGCGGAGTAGCGGAACTCACAGATACGCAGTATTTT
cdr3_aa: CASSGVAELTDTQYF

clone_size: NA
d_call: NA
j_call: TRBJ2-5
cdr3_length: 14
v_call: TRBV25-1
cdr3_nt: TGTGCCAGCAGTGAGGTTGGACAGCAAGAGACCCAGTACTTC
cdr3_aa: CASSEVGQQETQYF

clone_size: once
d_call: TRBD1
j_call: TRBJ2-7
cdr3_length: 15
v_call: TRBV7-9
cdr3_nt: TGTGCCAGCAGCCCCGGGACAGGGGCCACCTACGAGCAGTACTTC
cdr3_aa: CASSPGTGATYEQYF

clone_size: NA
d_call: NA
j_call: TRBJ2-3
cdr3_length: 14
v_call: TRBV5-1
cdr3_nt: TGCGCCAGCAACGCGGAGACTAGCACAGATACGCAGTATTTT
cdr3_aa: CASNAETSTDTQYF

clone_size: once
d_call: NA
j_call: TRBJ2-2
cdr3_length: 16
v_call: TRBV21-1
cdr3_nt: TGTGCCAGCAGTTCGCTCCCTAGCAGGGACACCGGGGAGCTGTTTTTT
cdr3_aa: CASSSLPSRDTGELFF

clone_size: NA
d_call: TRBD1
j_call: TRBJ1-1
cdr3_length: 14
v_call: TRBV28
cdr3_nt: TGTGCCAGCAGCTCTCCCGGGACAGTCACTGAAGCTTTCTTT
cdr3_aa: CASSSPGTVTEAFF

clone_size: NA
d_call: TRBD1
j_call: TRBJ2-2
cdr3_length: 15
v_call: TRBV5-1
cdr3_nt: TGCGCCAGCAGCCGGGACAGCCTGAACACCGGGGAGCTGTTTTTT
cdr3_aa: CASSRDSLNTGELFF

clone_size: once
d_call: NA
j_call: TRBJ2-7
cdr3_length: 15
v_call: TRBV18
cdr3_nt: TGTGCCAGCTCACCCGCCGGGGTACAAGACTACGAGCAGTACTTC
cdr3_aa: CASSPAGVQDYEQYF

clone_size: NA
d_call: TRBD1
j_call: TRBJ2-3
cdr3_length: 14
v_call: TRBV3-1/TRBV3-2
cdr3_nt: TGTGCCAGCAGCCAAGGGGACAGGTTAGATACGCAGTATTTT
cdr3_aa: CASSQGDRLDTQYF

clone_size: NA
d_call: TRBD2
j_call: TRBJ2-2
cdr3_length: 15
v_call: TRBV24-1
cdr3_nt: TGTGCCACCAGTGATCGGGGGGTGCCCACCGGGGAGCTGTTTTTT
cdr3_aa: CATSDRGVPTGELFF